This record covers a single T cell receptor (beta chain). What it binds is unknown. The data originate from a study of T cell repertoires in cytomegalovirus infection. Broader study findings: Pooled public TCR beta family frequency picked out CMV carriers with the relevant HLA. Clonotype analysis showed dominance of the ex vivo response by HLA-C-restricted CMV-specific TCR beta clonotypes.

Each CDR3 protein gets one entry after TCRdb re-called the reads with MiXCR. The table has roughly 200,000 distinct CDR3 sequences, about 15% seen once. CDR1 and CDR2 from the germline V gene are SGHAT and FQNNGV. This CDR3 region has 17 residues. V dropped 2 bases and J dropped 3 bases, with 16 bases sitting between them. The receptor was derived from a human donor in good health (CMV status not recorded). Some clones in this sample may be carry-over from other donors' samples. J is TRBJ2-2 and V is TRBV11-2; D is ambiguous. Sequencing was done on a sample of CD8+ T cells from PBMCs. The CDR3 sequence is CASSLLRLVLDTGELFF. In DNA, the CDR3 is TGTGCCAGCAGCTTACTTCGACTCGTTCTCGACACCGGGGAGCTGTTTTTT.